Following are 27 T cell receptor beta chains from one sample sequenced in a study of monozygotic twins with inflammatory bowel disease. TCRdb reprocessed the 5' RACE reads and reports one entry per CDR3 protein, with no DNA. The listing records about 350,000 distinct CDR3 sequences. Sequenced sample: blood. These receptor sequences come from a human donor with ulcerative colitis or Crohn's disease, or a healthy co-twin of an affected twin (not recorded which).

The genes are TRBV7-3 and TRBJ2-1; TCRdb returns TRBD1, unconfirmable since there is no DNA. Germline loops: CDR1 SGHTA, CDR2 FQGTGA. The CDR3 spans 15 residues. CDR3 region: CASSLRGDRVNEQFF.

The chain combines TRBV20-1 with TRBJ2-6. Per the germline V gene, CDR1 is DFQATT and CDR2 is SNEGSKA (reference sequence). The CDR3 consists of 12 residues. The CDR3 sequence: CSAPTGANVLTF.

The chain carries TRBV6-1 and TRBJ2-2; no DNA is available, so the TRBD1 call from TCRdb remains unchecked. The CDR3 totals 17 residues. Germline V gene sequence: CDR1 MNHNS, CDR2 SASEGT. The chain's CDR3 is CSSRRAPSATTTGELFF.

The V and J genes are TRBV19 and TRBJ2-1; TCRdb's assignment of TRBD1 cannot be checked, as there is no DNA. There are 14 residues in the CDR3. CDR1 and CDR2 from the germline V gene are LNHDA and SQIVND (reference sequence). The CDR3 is CASSIGGWHNEQFF.

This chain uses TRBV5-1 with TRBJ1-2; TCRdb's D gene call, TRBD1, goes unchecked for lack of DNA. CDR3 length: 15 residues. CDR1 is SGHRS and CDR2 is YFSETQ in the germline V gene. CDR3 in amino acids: CASSSPDTPGEGYTF.

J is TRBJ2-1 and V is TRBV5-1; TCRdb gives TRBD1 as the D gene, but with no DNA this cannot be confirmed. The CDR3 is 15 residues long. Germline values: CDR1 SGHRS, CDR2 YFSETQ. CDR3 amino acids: CASSLATGDYNEQFF. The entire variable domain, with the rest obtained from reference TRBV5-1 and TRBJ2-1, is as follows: KAGVTQTPRYLIKTRGQQVTLSCSPISGHRSVSWYQQTPGQGLQFLFEYFSETQRNKGNFPGRFSGRQFSNSRSEMNVSTLELGDSALYLCASSLATGDYNEQFFGPGTRLTVL.

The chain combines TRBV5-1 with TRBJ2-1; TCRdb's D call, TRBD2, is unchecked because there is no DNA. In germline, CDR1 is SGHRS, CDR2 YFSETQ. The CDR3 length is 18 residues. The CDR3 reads CASAPWASLTSSYNEQFF.

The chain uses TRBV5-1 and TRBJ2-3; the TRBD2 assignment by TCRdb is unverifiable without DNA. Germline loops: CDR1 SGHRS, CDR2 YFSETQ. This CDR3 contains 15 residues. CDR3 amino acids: CASSTTSGRVGTQYF.

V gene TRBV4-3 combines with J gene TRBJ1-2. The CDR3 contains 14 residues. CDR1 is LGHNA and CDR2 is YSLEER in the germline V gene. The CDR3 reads CASSQDKGSYGYTF.

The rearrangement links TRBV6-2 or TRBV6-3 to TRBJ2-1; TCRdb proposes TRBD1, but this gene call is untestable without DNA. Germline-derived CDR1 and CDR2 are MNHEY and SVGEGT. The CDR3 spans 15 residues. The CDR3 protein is CASSYGYWANNEQFF.

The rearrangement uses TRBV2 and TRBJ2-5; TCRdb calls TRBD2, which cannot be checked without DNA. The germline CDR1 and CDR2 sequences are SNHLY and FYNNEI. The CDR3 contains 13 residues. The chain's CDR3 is CASRRDSQETQYF.

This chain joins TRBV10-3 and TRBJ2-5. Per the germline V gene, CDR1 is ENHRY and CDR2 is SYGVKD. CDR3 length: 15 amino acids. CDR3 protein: CAISDLSTEQETQYF.

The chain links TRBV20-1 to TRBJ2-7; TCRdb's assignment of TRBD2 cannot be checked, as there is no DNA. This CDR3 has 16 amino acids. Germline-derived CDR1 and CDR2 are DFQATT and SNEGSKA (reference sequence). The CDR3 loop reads CSAILRTSGRTYEQYF.

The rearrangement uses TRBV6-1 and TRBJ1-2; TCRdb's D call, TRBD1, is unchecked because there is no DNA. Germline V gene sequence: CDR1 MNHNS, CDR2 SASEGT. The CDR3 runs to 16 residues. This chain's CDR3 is CASAPQGGPPIYGYTF.

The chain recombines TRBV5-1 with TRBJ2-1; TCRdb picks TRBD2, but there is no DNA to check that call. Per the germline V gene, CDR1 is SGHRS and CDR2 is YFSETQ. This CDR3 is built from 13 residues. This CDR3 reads CASSSLAGDEQFF.

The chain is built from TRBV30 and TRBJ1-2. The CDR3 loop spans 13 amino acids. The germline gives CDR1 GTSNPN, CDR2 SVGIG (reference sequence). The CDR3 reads CAWSAEGDYGYTF.

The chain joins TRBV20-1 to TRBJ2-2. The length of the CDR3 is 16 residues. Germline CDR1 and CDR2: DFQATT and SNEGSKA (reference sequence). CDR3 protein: CSATNPSAANTGELFF.

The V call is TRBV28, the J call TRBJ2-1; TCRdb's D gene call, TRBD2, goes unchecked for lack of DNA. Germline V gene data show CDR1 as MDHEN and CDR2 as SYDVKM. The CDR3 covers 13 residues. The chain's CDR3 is CASLAREGNEQFF. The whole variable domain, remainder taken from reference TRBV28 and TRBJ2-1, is DVKVTQSSRYLVKRTGEKVFLECVQDMDHENMFWYRQDPGLGLRLIYFSYDVKMKEKGDIPEGYSVSREKKERFSLILESASTNQTSMYLCASLAREGNEQFFGPGTRLTVL.

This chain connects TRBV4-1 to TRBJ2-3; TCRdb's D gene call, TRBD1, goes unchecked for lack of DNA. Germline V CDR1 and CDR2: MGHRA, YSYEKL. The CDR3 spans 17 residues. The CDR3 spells CASSHSEGEVFTDTQYF.

CDR3 in amino acids: CASSSELTDTGELFF. V is TRBV12-3 or TRBV12-4 and J is TRBJ2-2. The CDR3 runs to 15 residues.

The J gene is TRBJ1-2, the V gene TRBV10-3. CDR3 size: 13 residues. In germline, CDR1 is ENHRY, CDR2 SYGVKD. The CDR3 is CATQLTANYGYTF.

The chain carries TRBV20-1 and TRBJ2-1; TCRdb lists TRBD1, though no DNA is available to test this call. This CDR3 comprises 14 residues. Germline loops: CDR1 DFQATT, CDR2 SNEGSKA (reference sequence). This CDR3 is CSAMAGVSYNEQFF.

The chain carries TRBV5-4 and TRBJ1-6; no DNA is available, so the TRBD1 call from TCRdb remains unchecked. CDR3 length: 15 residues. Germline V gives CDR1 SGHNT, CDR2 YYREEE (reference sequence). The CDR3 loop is CASSLPGQLNSPLHF. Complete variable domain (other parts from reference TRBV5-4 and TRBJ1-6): ETGVTQSPTHLIKTRGQQVTLRCSSQSGHNTVSWYQQALGQGPQFIFQYYREEENGRGNFPPRFSGLQFPNYSSELNVNALELDDSALYLCASSLPGQLNSPLHFGNGTRLTVT.

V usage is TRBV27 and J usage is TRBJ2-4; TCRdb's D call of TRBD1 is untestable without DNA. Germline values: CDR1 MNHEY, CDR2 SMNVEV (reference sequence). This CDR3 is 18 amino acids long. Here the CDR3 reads CASSLLPPRERAKNIQYF.

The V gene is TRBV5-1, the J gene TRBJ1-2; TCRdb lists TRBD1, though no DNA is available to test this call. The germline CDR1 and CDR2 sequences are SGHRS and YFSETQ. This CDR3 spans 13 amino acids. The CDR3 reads CAGRPGDYYGYTF.

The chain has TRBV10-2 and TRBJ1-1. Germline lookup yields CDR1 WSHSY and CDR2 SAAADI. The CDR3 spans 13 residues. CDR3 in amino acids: CARQGVMNTEAFF.

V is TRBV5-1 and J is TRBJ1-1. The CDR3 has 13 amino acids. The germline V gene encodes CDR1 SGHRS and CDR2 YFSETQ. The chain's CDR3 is CASSLGASHGAFF.